This TCR beta chain is drawn from a study of cytomegalovirus exposure and HLA in healthy donors. Broader study findings: Looking again later, the authors saw that most CMV-associated TCR beta chains seemed HLA-restricted. Several top significant clusters appeared, in a later analysis, to be linked to common viral pathogens.

The CDR3 has 14 residues. Germline CDR1 reads SNHLY; CDR2 reads FYNNEI. After removal of 2 bases from V and 9 bases from J, the junction contained 7 bases not matched to a gene. This clone was detected once. What it binds is unknown. PCR involved 60 Vbeta and 13 Jbeta primers. TCRdb's copy holds only in-frame clones and misses some; the assay was immunoSEQ multiplex PCR. The top ten hold less than 7% of the sample, which has tens of thousands of clones, over 70% seen once. The sample was PBMCs. The sequence was obtained from a man aged 25 to 40 in good health and CMV-seronegative. V usage is TRBV2 and J usage is TRBJ2-5, with 9 bases matching TRBD2. The CDR3 DNA reads TGTGCCAGCAGTGAAAGTACGGGACTAGCACCCCAGTACTTC. Encoded protein: CASSESTGLAPQYF.